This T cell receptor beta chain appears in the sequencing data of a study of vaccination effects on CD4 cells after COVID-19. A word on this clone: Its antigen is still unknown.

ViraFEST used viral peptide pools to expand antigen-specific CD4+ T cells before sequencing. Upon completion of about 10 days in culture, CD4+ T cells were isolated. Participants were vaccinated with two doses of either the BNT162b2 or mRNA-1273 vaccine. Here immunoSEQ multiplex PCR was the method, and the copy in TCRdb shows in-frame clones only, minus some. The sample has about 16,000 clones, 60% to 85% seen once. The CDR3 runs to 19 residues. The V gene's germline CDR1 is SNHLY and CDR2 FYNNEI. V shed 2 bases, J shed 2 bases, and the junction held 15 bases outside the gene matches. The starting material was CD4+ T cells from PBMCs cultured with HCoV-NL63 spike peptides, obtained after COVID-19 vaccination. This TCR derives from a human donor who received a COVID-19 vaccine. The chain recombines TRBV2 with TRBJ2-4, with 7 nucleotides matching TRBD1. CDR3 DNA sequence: TGTGCCAGCAGTGAAAATTACGTAGGGGGCCTCATCTCCAAAAACATTCAGTACTTC. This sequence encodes CASSENYVGGLISKNIQYF.